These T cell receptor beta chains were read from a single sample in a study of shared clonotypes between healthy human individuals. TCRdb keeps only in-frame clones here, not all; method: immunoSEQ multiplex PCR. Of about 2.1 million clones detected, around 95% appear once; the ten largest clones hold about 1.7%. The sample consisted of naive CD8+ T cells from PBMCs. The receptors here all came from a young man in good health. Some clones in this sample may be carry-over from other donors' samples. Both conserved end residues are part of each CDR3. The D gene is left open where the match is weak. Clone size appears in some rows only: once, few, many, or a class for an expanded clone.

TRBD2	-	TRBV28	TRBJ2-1	TGTGCCAGCAGCGACACTAGCGCAAGCAACAATGAGCAGTTCTTC	CASSDTSASNNEQFF
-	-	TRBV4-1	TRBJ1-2	TGCGCCAGCAGCCAAGAATCGGACAGCTATGGCTACACCTTC	CASSQESDSYGYTF
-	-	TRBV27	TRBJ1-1	TGTGCCAGCAGTTTAGGGCCCCGGGGGACTGAAGCTTTCTTT	CASSLGPRGTEAFF
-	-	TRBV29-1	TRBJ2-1	TGCAGCGTCCTCCCCGGTGGGCTGAGGGCTTTCAATGAGCAGTTCTTC	CSVLPGGLRAFNEQFF
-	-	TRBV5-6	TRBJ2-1	TGTGCCAGCAGCCCCGAGGGGGCGGGGAGGACTGAGCAGTTCTTC	CASSPEGAGRTEQFF
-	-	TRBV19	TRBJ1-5	TGTGCCAGTAACCAGTTTTCGGGGCAAGTCAATCAGCCCCAGCATTTT	CASNQFSGQVNQPQHF
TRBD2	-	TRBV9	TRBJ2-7	TGTGCCAGCAGCGTGGGACTAGCGGTCGAGCAGTACTTC	CASSVGLAVEQYF
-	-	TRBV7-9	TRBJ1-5	TGTGCCAGCAGGGAGGATGGGTGGAATCAGCCCCAGCATTTT	CASREDGWNQPQHF
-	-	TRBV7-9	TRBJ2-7	TGTCCCGGTCGGGGGCGGTACCCTTCTCCCGAGCAGTACTTC	CPGRGRYPSPEQYF
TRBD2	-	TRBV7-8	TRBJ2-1	TGTGCCAGCAGCCTCCCGACTAGCGGAACTTGGCATGAGCAGTTCTTC	CASSLPTSGTWHEQFF
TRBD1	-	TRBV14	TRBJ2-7	TGTGCCAGCAGCCCGCGACAGGGGCTTTACTACGAGCAGTACTTC	CASSPRQGLYYEQYF
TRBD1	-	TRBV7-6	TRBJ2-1	TGTGCCAGCAGCTTAAAGCAGGGGGACGGTGAGCAGTTCTTC	CASSLKQGDGEQFF
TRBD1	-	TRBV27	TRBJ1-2	TGTGCCAGCAGTTCCGGGGACAGCGTTAACTATGGCTACACCTTC	CASSSGDSVNYGYTF
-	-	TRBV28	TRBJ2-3	TGTGCCAGCAGTTTATGGAGGCACCCCGAAACAGATACGCAGTATTTT	CASSLWRHPETDTQYF
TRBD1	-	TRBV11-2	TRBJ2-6	TGTGCCAGCAGCCGCCCCAGGGGGCGCCTGGGGGCCAACGTCCTGACTTTC	CASSRPRGRLGANVLTF
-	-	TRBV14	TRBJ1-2	TGTGCCAGCAGCGGACGCCCGCCCTCTCTTGTGGATGGCTACACCTTC	CASSGRPPSLVDGYTF
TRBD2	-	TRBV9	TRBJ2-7	TGTGCCAGCAGCCCGACTAGCGGCAACCCCTACGAGCAGTACTTC	CASSPTSGNPYEQYF
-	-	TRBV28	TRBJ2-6	TGTGCCAGCAGTCTATCCGGGACACATAGCTCTGGGGCCAACGTCCTGACTTTC	CASSLSGTHSSGANVLTF
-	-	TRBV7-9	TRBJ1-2	TGTGCCAGCAGCCCACCCCACACAGGGTACTATGGCTACACCTTC	CASSPPHTGYYGYTF
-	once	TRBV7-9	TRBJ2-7	TGTGCCAGCAGCCCCCAGGACGGGGCAGCTTTC	CASSPQDGAAF
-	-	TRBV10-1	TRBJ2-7	TGCGCCAGCAGTGAGGGTTCCTACGAGCAGTACTTC	CASSEGSYEQYF
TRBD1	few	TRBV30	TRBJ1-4	TGTGCCTGGAGTGTACTGGTGACAGGGGTTAATGAAAAACTGTTTTTT	CAWSVLVTGVNEKLFF
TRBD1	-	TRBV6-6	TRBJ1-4	TGTGCCAGCAGTACGGGACAGCAACTGTTTTTT	CASSTGQQLFF
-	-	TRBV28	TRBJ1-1	TGTGCCAGCAGTTTATGGGGAGATGAAGCTTTCTTT	CASSLWGDEAFF
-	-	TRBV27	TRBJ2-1	TGTGCCAGCAGTTTTGACCTAGCGCTCTACAATGAGCAGTTCTTC	CASSFDLALYNEQFF
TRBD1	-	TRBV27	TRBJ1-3	TGTGCCAGCAGCCTAACAGGGGCCGGAAACACCATATATTTT	CASSLTGAGNTIYF
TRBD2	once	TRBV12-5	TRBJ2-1	TGTGCTAGTGGTTCCGGGACTAGTGCCTACAATGAGCAGTTCTTC	CASGSGTSAYNEQFF
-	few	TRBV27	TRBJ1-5	TGTGCCAGCAGTTTATCCCCCTTGAATCAGCCCCAGCATTTT	CASSLSPLNQPQHF
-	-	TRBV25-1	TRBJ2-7	TGTGCCAGCAGTGAAGGTTTCGGGGCAGGGCCCAACAACGAGCAGTACTTC	CASSEGFGAGPNNEQYF
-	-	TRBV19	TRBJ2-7	TGTGCCAGTAGTCCCCCGGGACCCAAGTCCTACGAGCAGTACTTC	CASSPPGPKSYEQYF
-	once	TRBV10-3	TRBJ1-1	TGTGCCATCAGTGGGACCAAAGAGGACAGAAGCATGAACACTGAAGCTTTCTTT	CAISGTKEDRSMNTEAFF
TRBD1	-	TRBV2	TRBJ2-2	TGTGCCAGCATATCTGGGACAGAAAACACCGGGGAGCTGTTTTTT	CASISGTENTGELFF
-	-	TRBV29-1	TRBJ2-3	TGCAGCGTTGAGAGTCCCAACCTATTCACAGATACGCAGTATTTT	CSVESPNLFTDTQYF
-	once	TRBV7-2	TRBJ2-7	TGTGCCAGCAGCTTCCGGGACACCTTCTACGAGCAGTACTTC	CASSFRDTFYEQYF
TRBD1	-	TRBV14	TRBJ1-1	TGTGCCAGCAGCCATAAAGGGGGCCGGTGGACTGAAGCTTTCTTT	CASSHKGGRWTEAFF
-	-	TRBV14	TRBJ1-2	TGTGCCAGCAGCCAAGTACACGGGATGCCATCTGGCTACACCTTC	CASSQVHGMPSGYTF
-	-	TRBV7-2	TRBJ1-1	TGTGCCAGCAGCTCAGAGGGAATACCTGAAGCTTTCTTT	CASSSEGIPEAFF
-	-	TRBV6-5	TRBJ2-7	TGTGCCAGCTGGGCCTTTCCTTACGAGCAGTACTTC	CASWAFPYEQYF
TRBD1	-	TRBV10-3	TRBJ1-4	TGTGCCATCAGTGAGTCCTATGACAGGGTGGAAGAAAAACTGTTTTTT	CAISESYDRVEEKLFF
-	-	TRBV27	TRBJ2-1	TGTGCCAGCAGTTTACGAGGCAATGAGCAGTTCTTC	CASSLRGNEQFF
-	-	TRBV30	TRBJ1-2	TGTGCCTGGAGAATAAGCAGGGACCCAAACTATGGCTACACCTTC	CAWRISRDPNYGYTF
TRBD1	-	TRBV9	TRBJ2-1	TGTGCCAGCAGCGTCGGACAGGGAGGCAATGAGCAGTTCTTC	CASSVGQGGNEQFF
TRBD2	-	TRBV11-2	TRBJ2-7	TGTGCCAGCAGCTCGGGACTAGAGTACGAGCAGTACTTC	CASSSGLEYEQYF
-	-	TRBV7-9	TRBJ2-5	TGTGCCAGCACCCCCCGCCTAGAGACCCAGTACTTC	CASTPRLETQYF
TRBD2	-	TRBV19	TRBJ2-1	TGTGCCAGTAGTAACGGACTAGTTGCAAATGAGCAGTTCTTC	CASSNGLVANEQFF
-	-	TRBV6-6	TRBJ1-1	TGTGCCAGCAGCCTCGGGACCCAGCCAGGAGCTTTCTTT	CASSLGTQPGAFF
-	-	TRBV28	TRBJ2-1	TGTGCCAGCGAGGATCGTTCCTACAATGAGCAGTTCTTC	CASEDRSYNEQFF
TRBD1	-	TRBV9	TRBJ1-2	TGTGCCAGCAGCGTAGTTACAGGGGGCTTTTATGGCTACACCTTC	CASSVVTGGFYGYTF
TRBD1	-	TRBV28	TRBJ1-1	TGTGCCAGCAGTCCTCGGACAGGGGGAGTTGAAGCTTTCTTT	CASSPRTGGVEAFF
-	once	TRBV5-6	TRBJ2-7	TGTGCCAGCAGCCCAGGACCCCGCGAGCAGTACTTC	CASSPGPREQYF
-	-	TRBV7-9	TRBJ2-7	TGTGCCAGCAGCTTAGGGGCCAGGTTCTCCTACGAGCAGTACTTC	CASSLGARFSYEQYF
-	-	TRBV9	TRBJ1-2	TGTGCCAGCAGCGCCCATCCGGGACCGGAACACTATGGCTACACCTTC	CASSAHPGPEHYGYTF
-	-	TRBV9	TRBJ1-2	TGTGCCAGCAGCCCAGACGGGGGGCTTGGCTATGGCTACACCTTC	CASSPDGGLGYGYTF
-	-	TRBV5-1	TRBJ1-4	TGCGCCAGCAGCTTGGGGATAGGGGCCAATTTGGCTAATGAAAAACTGTTTTTT	CASSLGIGANLANEKLFF
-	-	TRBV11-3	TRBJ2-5	TGTGCCAGCAGCTTCGGGGGATGGGAGACCCAGTACTTC	CASSFGGWETQYF
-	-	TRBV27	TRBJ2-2	TGTGCCAGCAGTTTCCTTTTGCCCGCCCAGCAGAACACCGGGGAGCTGTTTTTT	CASSFLLPAQQNTGELFF
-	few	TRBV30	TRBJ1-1	TGTGCCTGGAAAAGGAACACTGAAGCTTTCTTT	CAWKRNTEAFF
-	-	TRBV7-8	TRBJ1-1	TGTGCCAGCAAGAAGTTGGTCGACACTGAAGCTTTCTTT	CASKKLVDTEAFF
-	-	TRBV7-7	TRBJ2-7	TGTGCCAGCAGCGCCGCGACTAGGCCGTACGAGCAGTACTTC	CASSAATRPYEQYF